This TCR beta chain was identified in a study of molecular identifiers for immune sequencing clone quantification (dated by TCRdb to 2016 to 2018). For the study in its entirety: For a replicate experiment, the RNA from either approximately 20,000 or 100,000 naive CD8 T cells was divided into five aliquots, and four of those aliquots went on to sequencing. The study was a methods study using CD8 T cells to benchmark molecular-identifier clustering-based TCR repertoire sequencing (MIDCIRS) and TCR RNA copy counting.

Findings and caveats that apply to the study as a whole: Without barcode sub-clustering, chimeric consensus sequences inflated TCR diversity; chimeras reached as high as 47%. The naive libraries included spiked-in Jurkat TCR RNA (10 copies' worth), and this Jurkat TCR RNA is not part of the donor repertoire. The sizes of highly expanded clones could end up underestimated when identical TCR molecules share a barcode. In CMV-specific effector cells, clones with more than 20 RNA copies accounted for over 97% of molecules, whereas in naive cells such clones accounted for under 1%. Modeling gave roughly 2.9 recovered TCR RNA copies per cell versus about ten by digital PCR, implying roughly 29% capture efficiency. Spiked-in Jurkat TCR RNA equivalent to a single cell was reported to be detectable even among approximately 1 million naive CD8 T cells.

Receptors were amplified or captured by PCR. Instrument used: Illumina HiSeq 4000. Bulk TCR libraries were generated as previously described, with the TCR primers listed in Table S5 used. Total RNA was purified with the Qiagen AllPrep DNA/RNA kit. Before any analysis, reads coming from multiple sequencing runs of the same library were combined into one pool. The authors' analysis ran thus. Reads were retained only if an exact TCR constant sequence was present, and the retained reads were trimmed to 150 nt and grouped according to their 12-nt molecular barcodes. Reads inside each barcode group were sub-clustered using a 15% Levenshtein threshold, and a quality-weighted consensus sequence was constructed for each RNA molecule. Non-functional sequences were discarded, and so were lower-count sequences lying one edit away from another sequence. Barcode sub-clusters with fewer than 20% of the maximum read count were removed, based on fitting two negative binomial distributions. The public reads were reprocessed in TCRdb via fastp at Q25 and MiXCR, keeping in-frame beta chains. Identical CDR3 protein sequences are pooled into one entry, listed with their most common genes and DNA. The V and J calls, along with clone size, are taken from TCRdb and not from the paper's own processing. A total of tens of thousands of distinct CDR3 sequences appear in this sample, around a sixth of them only once. The ten biggest clones cover approximately 1.4% of the sample.

The CDR3 covers 16 residues, taking in both the cysteine and the phenylalanine. The sequence is cut down to CDR3 DNA, 48 bases in frame from base 1. Looking up the germline V gene yields CDR1 SGHVS and CDR2 FQNEAQ. V has 5 bases trimmed and J has 1 base trimmed; junction bases matching no gene number 8. Naive CD8 T cell libraries were made from about 21,000 to 970,000 sorted cells using 10%, 30% or 50% of purified RNA. Naive CD8 T cells were FACS-sorted as CD8+CD4-CCR7+CD45RA+ on a BD FACSAria II into RLT Plus buffer. To test detection sensitivity, Jurkat RNA equivalent to ten TCR copies was spiked into samples of roughly 20,000-1,000,000 naive CD8 T cells. CD8 T cells were enriched using RosetteSep CD8+ T Cell Enrichment Cocktail and Ficoll-Paque, and the enriched cells then underwent ACK red cell lysis. This clonotype appeared many times. Its antigen remains unidentified. Base qualities are not provided; no much larger clone lies one nucleotide away.

This chain joins TRBV7-8 to TRBJ1-5, with TRBD1 matching 7 junction bases. The sequenced material came from naive CD8+ T cells from blood, with Jurkat cell RNA spiked in. This specimen's cell subset or site label, per the study, means: FACS-sorted CD8+CD4-CCR7+CD45RA+ naive T cells. The TCR comes from a human donor in good health. Some libraries in this study had Jurkat cell RNA spiked in. The bases read TGTGCCAGCAGCCCGACATACAGGGGCAGCAATCAGCCCCAGCATTTT. Protein translation: CASSPTYRGSNQPQHF.